The following is a T cell receptor beta chain sequence with its context. Clones were sequenced by immunoSEQ multiplex PCR, and TCRdb holds only the in-frame ones, with some missing. The sample shows under 95,000 clones, around 92% of them seen only once. Trimming took 2 bases from V and 10 from J; bases not matched to a gene: 17. Germline CDR1 KGHSH, CDR2 LQKENI. This CDR3 region has 17 residues. This specimen belongs to a study of technical replicates of blood from a few donors. The sequenced material came from T cells isolated from PBMCs. This receptor was identified in a human donor in good health. J is TRBJ2-1 and V is TRBV18; 7 bases fit TRBD2. CDR3 DNA sequence: TGTGCCAGCTCACCAGGGATCTTGGCTAGCGGAGGCGGCGAGCAGTTCTTC. This translates into CASSPGILASGGGEQFF. Supplemented by reference TRBV18 and TRBJ2-1, the full variable domain reads NAGVMQNPRHLVRRRGQEARLRCSPMKGHSHVYWYRQLPEEGLKFMVYLQKENIIDESGMPKERFSAEFPKEGPSILRIQQVVRGDSAAYFCASSPGILASGGGEQFFGPGTRLTVL.